One and the same sample provided the 28 T cell receptor beta chains below, sequenced in a study of T cell clones after liver transplantation. Produced via immunoSEQ multiplex PCR; TCRdb's table is partial and in-frame only. The data show about 76,000 clones, over 65% seen once. This specimen consisted of CD4+ T cells from blood, obtained at the 22-month timepoint. These receptor sequences come from a human patient who received a liver transplant. Some T cells may originate from the graft donor.

The rearrangement joins TRBV6-6 to TRBJ2-7, with 8 bases identical to TRBD2. Per the germline V gene, CDR1 is MNHNY and CDR2 is SVGAGI (reference sequence). V lost 2 bases, J lost 2 bases, and 8 bases stayed unmatched. CDR3 size: 16 residues. The CDR3 region is CASSYDGGGLTYEQYF. The CDR3 DNA is TGTGCCAGCAGTTACGATGGCGGGGGGCTTACCTACGAGCAGTACTTC.

The V call is TRBV11-2, the J call TRBJ2-2; no firm D call. The CDR3 has 14 amino acids. The ends were cut back, 1 base at V and 1 base at J, with 4 bases in the middle. CDR1 is SGHAT and CDR2 is FQNNGV in the germline V gene. CDR3 coding DNA: TGTGCCAGCAGCTTAGTCCGGAACACCGGGGAGCTGTTTTTT. It translates to CASSLVRNTGELFF.

This clone was detected a few times. Different DNA sequences within this sample yield the same CDR3. This sequence joins TRBV5-1 and TRBJ1-5; a possible D gene is TRBD1 (6 bases). The CDR3 runs 14 residues. From germline, CDR1 is SGHRS and CDR2 YFSETQ. V was trimmed by 2 bases and J by 4 bases, leaving 10 bases between them. The CDR3: CASSLGGANQPQHF. The CDR3 DNA sequence: TGCGCCAGCAGCTTAGGGGGGGCAAATCAGCCCCAGCATTTT.

This clone occurred a few times. V usage is TRBV5-1 and J usage is TRBJ2-7; 11 nucleotides match TRBD2. CDR1 SGHRS and CDR2 YFSETQ come from the germline V gene. The CDR3 is 16 residues long. V lost 1 base and J lost 6; bases outside the gene matches: 9. The CDR3 bases are TGCGCCAGCAGCTTGCGCGCCCTAGCGGGAGGAGGCGAGCAGTACTTC. Translating gives CASSLRALAGGGEQYF.

Only a few counts were recorded for this clone. The V gene is TRBV7-2, the J gene TRBJ1-1; TRBD1 agrees at 8 bases. This CDR3 has 13 amino acids. CDR1 is SGHTA, CDR2 FQGNSA, per germline. The V segment lost 6 bases and the J segment 5 bases; nucleotides outside the gene matches: 5. CDR3 sequence reads: CASREDRETEAFF. CDR3 nucleotides: TGTGCCAGCAGAGAGGACAGGGAAACTGAAGCTTTCTTT.

This chain joins TRBV11-2 and TRBJ2-3; D ambiguous. Germline-derived CDR1 and CDR2 are SGHAT and FQNNGV. The CDR3 extends over 14 amino acids. Trimming stripped 0 bases from V and 0 bases from J, with 4 bases between. CDR3: CASSLDRSTDTQYF. CDR3 DNA: TGTGCCAGCAGCTTAGACAGGAGCACAGATACGCAGTATTTT.

V and J are TRBV7-9 and TRBJ2-5; no clear D gene. Trimming took off 5 bases at V and 8 bases at J, with 9 bases between the two ends. Germline CDR1 SEHNR, CDR2 FQNEAQ (reference sequence). The CDR3 totals 11 residues. CDR3 sequence: CASSPRGTQYF. CDR3 sequence (DNA): TGTGCCAGCAGCCCCCGAGGTACCCAGTACTTC.

The rearrangement links TRBV29-1 to TRBJ1-5, with D uncertain. The CDR3 is made up of 17 amino acids. V lost 5 bases to trimming and J lost 3 bases, with 23 bases between them. Germline CDR1 reads SQVTM; CDR2 reads ANQGSEA. The CDR3 loop reads CSVKEGPIFDNNQPQHF. The CDR3 bases are TGCAGCGTTAAGGAGGGTCCGATTTTCGATAACAATCAGCCCCAGCATTTT. Full variable domain (outside the CDR3, taken from reference TRBV29-1 and TRBJ1-5): SAVISQKPSRDICQRGTSLTIQCQVDSQVTMMFWYRQQPGQSLTLIATANQGSEATYESGFVIDKFPISRPNLTFSTLTVSNMSPEDSSIYLCSVKEGPIFDNNQPQHFGDGTRLSIL.

V usage is TRBV27 and J usage is TRBJ2-7; TRBD2 aligns across 13 bases. Per germline, CDR1 MNHEY and CDR2 SMNVEV (reference sequence). V lost 4 bases and J lost 6; bases outside the gene matches: 3. The CDR3 sequence is 14 residues long. CDR3 sequence (DNA): TGTGCCAGCAGTTCCGGACTAGCGGGAGCCGAGCAGTACTTC. Its protein is CASSSGLAGAEQYF.

CDR3 sequence: CASSERGLAGGTQYF. CDR3 DNA sequence: TGTGCCAGCAGTGAACGGGGACTAGCGGGAGGGACCCAGTACTTC. The V and J genes are TRBV2 and TRBJ2-5; 15 nucleotides agree with TRBD2. The V segment lost 2 bases and the J segment 7 bases; nucleotides outside the gene matches: 2. The CDR3 has 15 amino acids. Germline-derived CDR1 and CDR2 are SNHLY and FYNNEI.

This rearrangement joins TRBV19 to TRBJ2-2; no clear D. CDR1 LNHDA and CDR2 SQIVND come from the germline V gene (reference sequence). Trimming pared 7 bases from V and 1 base from J, leaving 10 bases between. The CDR3 covers 14 residues. The CDR3 is CASTALGNTGELFF. CDR3 DNA: TGTGCCAGTACAGCGCTGGGGAACACCGGGGAGCTGTTTTTT.

V gene TRBV21-1 combines with J gene TRBJ2-7; the table's D gene call, TRBD2, was not cross checked with the DNA. TRBV21-1 is an annotated pseudogene. The length of the CDR3 is 19 residues. CDR3 loop: CASSKVKVCNGLTPYEQYF. The DNA for the CDR3 is TGTGCCAGCAGCAAAGTCAAAGTGTGTAATGGACTTACTCCCTACGAGCAGTACTTC.

The chain is built from TRBV5-1 and TRBJ2-3, with 14 positions matching TRBD2. The CDR3 contains 16 residues. The V and J ends lost 7 bases and 4 bases, in that order; junction bases with no gene match: 8. Germline loops: CDR1 SGHRS, CDR2 YFSETQ. CDR3 sequence (DNA): TGCGCCAGCTCTCTGCAGGGACTAGCGGGGGCAGATACGCAGTATTTT. This gives the protein CASSLQGLAGADTQYF. The complete variable domain, with remaining parts taken from reference TRBV5-1 and TRBJ2-3, reads KAGVTQTPRYLIKTRGQQVTLSCSPISGHRSVSWYQQTPGQGLQFLFEYFSETQRNKGNFPGRFSGRQFSNSRSEMNVSTLELGDSALYLCASSLQGLAGADTQYFGPGTRLTVL.

This clone was detected only a few times. The chain couples TRBV7-3 to TRBJ2-1, with 10 bases identical to TRBD2. CDR1 and CDR2 (germline): SGHTA, FQGTGA. This CDR3 has 15 residues. V shed 5 bases, J shed 6 bases, and the junction held 7 bases outside the gene matches. In DNA form, the CDR3 reads TGTGCCAGCAGCCCTCTAGCGGGAGTCATCAATGAGCAGTTCTTC. Amino acids: CASSPLAGVINEQFF.

The V gene is TRBV6-5, the J gene TRBJ1-1; D is ambiguous. CDR1 and CDR2 from the germline V gene are MNHEY and SVGAGI. CDR3 length: 11 amino acids. Trimming left V 8 bases short and J 0 bases short, with 4 bases between. As DNA, the CDR3 is TGTGCCAGCGCCATGAACACTGAAGCTTTCTTT. As protein: CASAMNTEAFF.

The V gene is TRBV7-9, the J gene TRBJ1-3; no clear D gene. The CDR3 length is 14 residues. CDR1 and CDR2 from the germline V gene are SEHNR and FQNEAQ (reference sequence). The V gene lost 3 bases and the J gene lost 3 bases, with 9 bases spanning the gap. CDR3 region: CASSFGFLGNTIYF. The CDR3 DNA reads as TGTGCCAGCAGCTTCGGCTTCCTTGGAAACACCATATATTTT.

The rearrangement links TRBV2 to TRBJ1-1; TRBD1 is a possible D gene (5 bases). Germline lookup yields CDR1 SNHLY and CDR2 FYNNEI. Trimming left V 3 bases short and J 4 bases short, with 9 bases between. The CDR3 covers 13 residues. CDR3 in amino acids: CASSDGGFTEAFF. CDR3 nucleotide sequence: TGTGCCAGCAGTGATGGGGGTTTCACTGAAGCTTTCTTT.

The genes are TRBV2 and TRBJ1-2, with D possibly matching TRBD1 (5 bases). Germline V gives CDR1 SNHLY, CDR2 FYNNEI. Trimming removed 7 bases at V and 2 bases at J, with 20 bases between. The CDR3 contains 16 residues. The CDR3 here is CASIPERRGKNYGYTF. CDR3 sequence (DNA): TGTGCCAGCATCCCTGAACGGCGGGGGAAGAACTATGGCTACACCTTC. The entire variable domain, with the rest obtained from reference TRBV2 and TRBJ1-2, is as follows: EPEVTQTPSHQVTQMGQEVILRCVPISNHLYFYWYRQILGQKVEFLVSFYNNEISEKSEIFDDQFSVERPDGSNFTLKIRSTKLEDSAMYFCASIPERRGKNYGYTFGSGTRLTVV.

This chain uses TRBV6-4 with TRBJ1-2; D gene ambiguous. The CDR3 runs 15 residues. The V gene lost 6 bases and the J gene lost 0 bases, with 14 bases spanning the gap. CDR1 is MRHNA, CDR2 SNTAGT, per germline. CDR3 loop: CASSIRRMPNYGYTF. In DNA, the CDR3 is TGTGCCAGCAGCATTAGACGGATGCCTAACTATGGCTACACCTTC.

J is TRBJ1-3 and V is TRBV7-2; D is perhaps TRBD1 (6 bases). The CDR3 runs 15 residues. Germline V lookup: CDR1 SGHTA, CDR2 FQGNSA. V shed 5 bases and J shed 0 bases, with 11 bases lying between them. The CDR3 sequence: CASSRTAYSGNTIYF. CDR3 DNA sequence: TGTGCCAGCAGCCGGACAGCGTACTCTGGAAACACCATATATTTT.

The V call is TRBV4-1, the J call TRBJ2-5; TRBD1 or TRBD2 may be the D gene (5 bases each). The CDR3 is 14 residues long. From germline, CDR1 is MGHRA and CDR2 YSYEKL. V lost 1 base and J lost 3, with 9 bases in between. CDR3 nucleotides: TGCGCCAGCAGCCAAGGGGGGTCAGAAGAGACCCAGTACTTC. It codes for CASSQGGSEETQYF.

The chain carries TRBV28 and TRBJ2-1, with TRBD2 matching 12 bases. The trim removed 7 bases at V and 4 bases at J, leaving 26 bases unmatched. Germline CDR1 is MDHEN and CDR2 is SYDVKM. The CDR3 sequence is 22 residues long. The CDR3 nucleotides read TGTGCCAGCAACCCCAGAGGGCAGACTAGCGGGAGCGGCGCTGGAACTTACAATGAGCAGTTCTTC. Residues: CASNPRGQTSGSGAGTYNEQFF.

The chain combines TRBV19 with TRBJ1-6; a weak D match, TRBD1 (6 bases). Trimming left V 10 bases short and J 7 bases short, with 14 bases between. The CDR3 runs 13 residues. Looked up from germline, CDR1 is LNHDA and CDR2 is SQIVND (reference sequence). CDR3 region: CATSGHTNSPLHF. The CDR3 coding sequence is TGTGCCACCTCGGGACATACCAATTCACCCCTCCACTTT. The variable domain in full, with the rest retrieved from reference TRBV19 and TRBJ1-6, is DGGITQSPKYLFRKEGQNVTLSCEQNLNHDAMYWYRQDPGQGLRLIYYSQIVNDFQKGDIAEGYSVSREKKESFPLTVTSAQKNPTAFYLCATSGHTNSPLHFGNGTRLTVT.

The gene calls are TRBV5-5 and TRBJ1-1; D is unclear. The CDR3 runs to 16 residues. V was trimmed by 3 bases and J by 5 bases, leaving 20 bases between them. Germline assignment: CDR1 SGHKS and CDR2 YYEKEE (reference sequence). The CDR3 here is CASSSESRWRATEAFF. In DNA, the CDR3 is TGTGCCAGCAGCTCAGAGTCCCGGTGGCGTGCAACTGAAGCTTTCTTT.

The rearrangement uses TRBV9 and TRBJ1-2; 7 nucleotides align to TRBD1. V gave up 4 bases and J gave up 4 bases; unmatched junction bases: 4. CDR1 is SGDLS, CDR2 YYNGEE, per germline. There are 13 residues in the CDR3. CDR3 amino acids: CASSPRQGYGYTF. CDR3 in DNA: TGTGCCAGCAGCCCTCGACAGGGCTATGGCTACACCTTC.

As DNA, the CDR3 is TGCGCCAGCAGCTCAGGAGGGGTGAACGGGCGGGAACTGTTTTTT. This gives the protein CASSSGGVNGRELFF. The V gene is TRBV5-1, the J gene TRBJ1-4, with a weak D call TRBD1 (5 bases). V lost 3 bases to trimming and J lost 12 bases, with 21 bases between them. This CDR3 region has 15 residues. CDR1 and CDR2 from the germline V gene are SGHRS and YFSETQ.

The rearrangement joins TRBV2 to TRBJ1-6; 9 bases align to TRBD1. V lost 8 bases to trimming and J lost 9 bases; unmatched junction nucleotides: 8. Germline CDR1 and CDR2: SNHLY and FYNNEI. The CDR3 consists of 14 residues. CDR3 sequence reads: CASADDRGFSPLHF. The CDR3 nucleotides are TGTGCCAGCGCCGACGACAGGGGGTTTTCACCCCTCCACTTT.

J is TRBJ2-6 and V is TRBV4-3; D remains ambiguous. This CDR3 has 17 residues. Trimming took off 0 bases at V and 2 bases at J, with 11 bases between the two ends. Germline-derived CDR1 and CDR2 are LGHNA and YSLEER. CDR3: CASSQESPFTGANVLTF. The CDR3 DNA reads as TGCGCCAGCAGCCAAGAGAGTCCGTTTACTGGGGCCAACGTCCTGACTTTC.